The clone carrying this T cell receptor beta chain was counted between two and nine times. An end of the junction does not agree with germline; a read error may underlie this. The data were obtained in a study of T cells in Graves' hyperthyroidism and ophthalmopathy. The CDR3 runs 13 residues. CDR1 and CDR2 (germline): SSHAT, FNYEAQ (reference sequence). RNA transcripts gave rise to amplified TCR beta CDR3 regions. Using the HTBI primer set, a first-round RT-PCR was run on the TCR CDR3. TCRdb re-analysed the multiplex PCR reads in MiXCR, keeping a single row per CDR3 protein. The table lists 600,000 or so distinct CDR3 sequences, roughly 15% of them singletons.

Material: blood. The chain recombines TRBV7-7 with TRBJ2-7; TRBD1 is a possible D gene (6 bases). The source is a woman in her twenties or thirties with Graves' hyperthyroidism. The CDR3 bases are TGTGCTAGCAGCTCGGGACACCTTGACGAGCAGTACTTC. Amino acid sequence: CASSSGHLDEQYF.